These 19 T cell receptor beta chains were all obtained from the same sample, sequenced in a study of T cell responses to AZD1222 COVID-19 vaccine. Libraries were prepared by immunoSEQ multiplex PCR; TCRdb keeps only in-frame clonotypes and omits some of them. The repertoire includes 95,000 to 150,000 clones, 80% to 95% of them detected once, and roughly 13% sits in the top ten. Material: peripheral blood, obtained on day 0 of AZD1222 vaccination. The receptors stem from an adult in good health.

The rearrangement uses TRBV6-5 and TRBJ2-1; a weak D match, TRBD2 (5 bases). With 7 bases removed from V and 3 bases from J, the gap between germline ends came to 10 bases. The CDR3 spans 13 residues. Germline-derived CDR1 and CDR2 are MNHEY and SVGAGI. The CDR3 sequence is CASNTRDYNEQFF. The CDR3 DNA follows: TGTGCCAGCAATACGAGGGACTACAATGAGCAGTTCTTC.

The CDR3 spells CASSPGGSNQPQHF. The CDR3 DNA reads as TGTGCCAGCTCGCCGGGAGGGAGCAATCAGCCCCAGCATTTT. The rearrangement joins TRBV18 to TRBJ1-5; D ambiguous. V shed 6 bases and J shed 1 base, with 10 bases lying between them. This CDR3 contains 14 residues. Germline V gene lookup returns CDR1 KGHSH and CDR2 LQKENI.

The chain couples TRBV10-1 to TRBJ2-2, with TRBD2 identical over 8 bases. The germline CDR1 and CDR2 sequences are WNHNN and SYGVQD (reference sequence). The J segment lost 4 bases and the V segment lost 7 bases, leaving 5 bases of the junction unmatched. The CDR3 is 14 amino acids. CDR3 DNA sequence: TGCGCCAGCAATGCGGGGGGTAGCACCGGGGAGCTGTTTTTT. Its translation is CASNAGGSTGELFF.

The chain is built from TRBV29-1 and TRBJ1-1, with 7 bases lining up with TRBD1. In germline, CDR1 is SQVTM, CDR2 ANQGSEA. V shed 6 bases and J 4 bases; nucleotides not matched to a gene: 11. The length of the CDR3 is 14 residues. The CDR3 is CSVVGGFGATEAFF. Here the CDR3 DNA reads TGCAGCGTAGTAGGGGGCTTCGGGGCCACTGAAGCTTTCTTT.

This sequence joins TRBV6-2 or TRBV6-3 and TRBJ2-4, with D unresolved. The V end was cut by 4 bases, the J end by 8 bases, with 6 bases between. This CDR3 comprises 11 residues. Looked up from germline, CDR1 is MNHEY and CDR2 is SVGEGT. CDR3 protein: CASSSPDIQYF. The CDR3 DNA is TGTGCCAGCAGTTCCCCGGACATTCAGTACTTC.

This clone was seen a few times. The genes are TRBV29-1 and TRBJ1-1; D perhaps matches TRBD1 (5 bases). The V gene lost 5 bases and the J gene lost 6 bases, with 13 bases spanning the gap. This CDR3 comprises 12 residues. Germline V gene data show CDR1 as SQVTM and CDR2 as ANQGSEA. The CDR3 coding sequence is TGCAGCGTTCTACGGGGCCCCTCTGAAGCTTTCTTT. Amino acid sequence: CSVLRGPSEAFF.

V gene TRBV28 combines with J gene TRBJ2-5; D is uncertain. The CDR3 consists of 11 residues. V dropped 2 bases and J dropped 4 bases, with 2 bases sitting between them. Germline V lookup: CDR1 MDHEN, CDR2 SYDVKM. CDR3 coding DNA: TGTGCCAGCAGTTTAGGAGAGACCCAGTACTTC. Translating gives CASSLGETQYF.

V gene TRBV6-5 combines with J gene TRBJ1-5; D gene uncertain. Germline CDR1 reads MNHEY; CDR2 reads SVGAGI. CDR3 length equals 16 residues. V was shortened by 4 bases and J by 1 base, with 14 bases between the two germline ends. CDR3 region: CASSSAGAESNQPQHF. CDR3 DNA: TGTGCCAGCAGTTCTGCGGGCGCTGAGAGCAATCAGCCCCAGCATTTT.

The chain joins TRBV7-2 to TRBJ1-2; D remains unclear. Germline CDR1 is SGHTA and CDR2 is FQGNSA. The ends were cut back, 6 bases at V and 8 bases at J, with 19 bases in the middle. CDR3 size: 14 residues. The CDR3 loop reads CASRPHGQVLGYTF. CDR3 sequence (DNA): TGTGCCAGCAGACCACACGGGCAAGTCTTGGGCTACACCTTC.

CDR3 protein: CAIRDRETSYEQYF. In DNA, the CDR3 is TGTGCCATCCGCGACAGGGAAACCTCCTACGAGCAGTACTTC. The rearrangement joins TRBV10-3 to TRBJ2-7; TRBD1 agrees at 7 bases. CDR1 and CDR2 (germline): ENHRY, SYGVKD. Trimming took 8 bases from V and 0 from J; bases not matched to a gene: 7. This CDR3 region has 14 residues.

This sequence joins TRBV13 and TRBJ1-2; D uncertain. The V gene lost 10 bases and the J gene lost 7 bases, with 10 bases spanning the gap. The CDR3 has 10 amino acids. The germline V gene has CDR1 PRHDT and CDR2 FYEKMQ (reference sequence). The CDR3 DNA follows: TGTGCCACCCATGGTGGTGGCTACACCTTC. The encoded protein is CATHGGGYTF.

V and J are TRBV7-2 and TRBJ2-3; tentatively, D is TRBD1 (6 bases). This CDR3 is built from 13 residues. V lost 0 bases and J 6 bases, leaving 7 bases between the germline ends. Germline lookup yields CDR1 SGHTA and CDR2 FQGNSA. The CDR3 DNA follows: TGTGCCAGCAGCTTAGCGCAGGGGGATACGCAGTATTTT. It is translated as CASSLAQGDTQYF.

This sequence joins TRBV28 and TRBJ1-1; D is uncertain. V gave up 1 base and J gave up 1 base, with 13 bases separating them. CDR3 length: 16 residues. In germline, CDR1 is MDHEN, CDR2 SYDVKM. CDR3 loop: CASSLSSEAPNTEAFF. Here the CDR3 DNA reads TGTGCCAGCAGTTTATCCTCTGAGGCCCCGAACACTGAAGCTTTCTTT.

V and J are TRBV6-5 and TRBJ1-5; D is unresolved. CDR3 length: 13 residues. V was trimmed by 6 bases and J by 5 bases, leaving 11 bases between them. The germline V gene has CDR1 MNHEY and CDR2 SVGAGI. The CDR3 loop is CASRGGGYQPQHF. CDR3 in DNA: TGTGCCAGCAGGGGAGGAGGGTATCAGCCCCAGCATTTT.

The rearrangement uses TRBV11-2 and TRBJ1-1; D not certain. The V gene's germline CDR1 is SGHAT and CDR2 FQNNGV. The CDR3 extends over 14 amino acids. V shed 1 base and J shed 2 bases, with 8 bases lying between them. The CDR3 DNA follows: TGTGCCAGCAGCTTAGTCGTCTCTAACACTGAAGCTTTCTTT. This translates into CASSLVVSNTEAFF.

This chain connects TRBV6-5 to TRBJ1-4; D remains ambiguous. Trimming pared 0 bases from V and 2 bases from J, leaving 7 bases between. Germline V gene sequence: CDR1 MNHEY, CDR2 SVGAGI. CDR3 length equals 15 residues. The CDR3 is CASSYSGYTNEKLFF. The CDR3 coding sequence is TGTGCCAGCAGTTACTCGGGGTATACTAATGAAAAACTGTTTTTT.

The rearrangement joins TRBV10-3 to TRBJ2-1; 7 nucleotides match TRBD1. The CDR3 loop spans 14 amino acids. Germline CDR1 is ENHRY and CDR2 is SYGVKD. V lost 10 bases to trimming and J lost 2 bases; unmatched junction nucleotides: 8. The CDR3 protein is CATTTGDPYNEQFF. The CDR3 region has the DNA TGTGCCACAACCACAGGGGATCCCTACAATGAGCAGTTCTTC.

This chain uses TRBV6-4 with TRBJ2-7, with 15 bases aligning to TRBD2. The CDR3 has 19 amino acids. Germline V gives CDR1 MRHNA, CDR2 SNTAGT. With 0 bases clipped from V and 5 bases from J, the junction kept 11 bases outside the gene matches. The CDR3 region has the DNA TGTGCCAGCAGTGACTCCGGGACTAGCGGGGGGAAAACCTACGACGAGCAGTACTTC. This translates into CASSDSGTSGGKTYDEQYF.

The gene calls are TRBV4-1 and TRBJ2-7; a possible D gene is TRBD2 (5 bases). CDR3 length: 15 amino acids. CDR1 and CDR2 from the germline V gene are MGHRA and YSYEKL. V shed 3 bases and J shed 0 bases, with 12 bases lying between them. This CDR3 reads CASSQGVANSYEQYF. The CDR3 coding sequence is TGCGCCAGCAGCCAGGGAGTGGCAAACTCCTACGAGCAGTACTTC.